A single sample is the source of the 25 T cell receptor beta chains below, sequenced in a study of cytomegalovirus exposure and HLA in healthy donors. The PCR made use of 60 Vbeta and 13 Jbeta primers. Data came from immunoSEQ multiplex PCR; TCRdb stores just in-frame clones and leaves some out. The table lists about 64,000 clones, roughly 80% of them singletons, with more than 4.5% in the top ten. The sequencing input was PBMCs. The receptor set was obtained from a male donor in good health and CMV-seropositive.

The CDR3 region is CASRQGSNQPQHF. The CDR3 coding sequence is TGTGCCAGCAGACAGGGTAGCAATCAGCCCCAGCATTTT. J is TRBJ1-5 and V is TRBV28; tentatively, D is TRBD1 (6 bases). Trimming removed 6 bases at V and 0 bases at J, with 6 bases between. Germline CDR1 MDHEN, CDR2 SYDVKM. CDR3 length: 13 amino acids.

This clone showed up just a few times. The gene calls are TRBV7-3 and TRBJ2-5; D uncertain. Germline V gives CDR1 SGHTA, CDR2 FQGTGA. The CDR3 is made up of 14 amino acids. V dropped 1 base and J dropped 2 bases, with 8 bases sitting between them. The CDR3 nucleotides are TGTGCCAGCAGCTTAATGAGGAGTCAAGAGACCCAGTACTTC. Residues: CASSLMRSQETQYF.

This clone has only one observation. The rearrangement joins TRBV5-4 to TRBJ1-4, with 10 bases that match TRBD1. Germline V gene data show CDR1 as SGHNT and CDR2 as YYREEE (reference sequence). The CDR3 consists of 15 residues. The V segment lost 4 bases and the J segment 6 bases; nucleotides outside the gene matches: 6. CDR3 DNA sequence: TGTGCCAGCAGCACTAGGGGACAGGGGTATGAAAAACTGTTTTTT. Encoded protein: CASSTRGQGYEKLFF.

In DNA, the CDR3 is TGCAGCGTCCCAGGACTAGCGGGGGGATTAGCCAAAAACATTCAGTACTTC. The encoded protein is CSVPGLAGGLAKNIQYF. The chain is built from TRBV29-1 and TRBJ2-4; 14 bases are a match to TRBD2. The junction had 7 bases not matched to a gene; V was cut back by 6 bases and J by 0 bases. The CDR3 has 17 residues. Germline CDR1 is SQVTM and CDR2 is ANQGSEA.

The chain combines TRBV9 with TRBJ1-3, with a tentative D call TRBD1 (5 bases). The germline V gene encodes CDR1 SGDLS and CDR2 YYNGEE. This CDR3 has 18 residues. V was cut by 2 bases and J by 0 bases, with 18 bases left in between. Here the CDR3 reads CASSVGGGIASSGNTIYF. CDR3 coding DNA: TGTGCCAGCAGCGTTGGGGGAGGGATTGCAAGCTCTGGAAACACCATATATTTT.

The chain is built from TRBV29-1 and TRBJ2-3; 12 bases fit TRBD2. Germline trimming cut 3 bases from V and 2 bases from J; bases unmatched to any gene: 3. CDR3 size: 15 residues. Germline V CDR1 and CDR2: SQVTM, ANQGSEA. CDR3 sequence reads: CSVDGLAGITDTQYF. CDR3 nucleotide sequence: TGCAGCGTTGACGGACTAGCGGGGATCACAGATACGCAGTATTTT.

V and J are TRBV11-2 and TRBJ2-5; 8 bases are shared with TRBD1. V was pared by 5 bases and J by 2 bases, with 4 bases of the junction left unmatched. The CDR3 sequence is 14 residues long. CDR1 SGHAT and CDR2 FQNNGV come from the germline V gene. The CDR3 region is CASSLYRGQETQYF. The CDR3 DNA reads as TGTGCCAGCAGCCTATACAGGGGGCAAGAGACCCAGTACTTC.

The CDR3 here is CASSFSLAGGPGTQYF. In DNA, the CDR3 is TGTGCCAGCAGTTTCTCCCTAGCGGGGGGGCCGGGAACGCAGTATTTT. The chain carries TRBV27 and TRBJ2-3, with 12 bases that match TRBD2. The germline CDR1 and CDR2 sequences are MNHEY and SMNVEV (reference sequence). After removal of 3 bases from V and 9 bases from J, the junction contained 10 bases not matched to a gene. The CDR3 totals 16 residues.

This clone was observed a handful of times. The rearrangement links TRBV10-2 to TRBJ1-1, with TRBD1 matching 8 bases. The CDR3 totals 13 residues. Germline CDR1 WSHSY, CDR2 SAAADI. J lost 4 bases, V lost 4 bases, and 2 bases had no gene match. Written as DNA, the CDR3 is TGCGCCAGCAGTGTCACAGGGGGCACTGAAGCTTTCTTT. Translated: CASSVTGGTEAFF.

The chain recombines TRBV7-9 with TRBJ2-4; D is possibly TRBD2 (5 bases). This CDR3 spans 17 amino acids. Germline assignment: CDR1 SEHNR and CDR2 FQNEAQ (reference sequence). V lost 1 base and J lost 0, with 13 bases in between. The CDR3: CASSLGLGGVAKNIQYF. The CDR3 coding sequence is TGTGCCAGCAGCTTAGGTTTAGGAGGTGTAGCCAAAAACATTCAGTACTTC.

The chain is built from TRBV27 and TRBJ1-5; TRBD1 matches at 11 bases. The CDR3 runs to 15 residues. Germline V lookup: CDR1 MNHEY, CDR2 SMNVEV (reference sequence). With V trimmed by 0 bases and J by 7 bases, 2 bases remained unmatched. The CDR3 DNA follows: TGTGCCAGCAGTTTATCCGGGACAGGGGGACAGCCCCAGCATTTT. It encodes CASSLSGTGGQPQHF.

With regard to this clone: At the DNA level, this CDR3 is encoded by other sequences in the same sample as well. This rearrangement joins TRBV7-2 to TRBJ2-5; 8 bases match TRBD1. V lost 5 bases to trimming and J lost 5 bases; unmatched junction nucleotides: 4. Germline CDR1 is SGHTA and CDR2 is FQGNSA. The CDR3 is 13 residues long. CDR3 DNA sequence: TGTGCCAGCAGCCTCGGACAGGGTGAGACCCAGTACTTC. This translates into CASSLGQGETQYF.

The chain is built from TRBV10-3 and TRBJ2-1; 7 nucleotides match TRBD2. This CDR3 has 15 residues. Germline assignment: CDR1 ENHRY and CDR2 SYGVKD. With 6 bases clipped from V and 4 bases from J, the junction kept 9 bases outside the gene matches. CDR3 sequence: CAISNHSGGYNEQFF. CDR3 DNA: TGTGCCATCAGCAACCACTCCGGGGGGTACAATGAGCAGTTCTTC.

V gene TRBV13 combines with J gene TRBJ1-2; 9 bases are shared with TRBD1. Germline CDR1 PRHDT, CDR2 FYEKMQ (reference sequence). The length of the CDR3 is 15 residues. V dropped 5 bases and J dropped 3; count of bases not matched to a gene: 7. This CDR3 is CASSNRGPSYYGYTF. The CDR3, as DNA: TGTGCCAGCAGCAACAGGGGGCCCAGTTACTATGGCTACACCTTC.

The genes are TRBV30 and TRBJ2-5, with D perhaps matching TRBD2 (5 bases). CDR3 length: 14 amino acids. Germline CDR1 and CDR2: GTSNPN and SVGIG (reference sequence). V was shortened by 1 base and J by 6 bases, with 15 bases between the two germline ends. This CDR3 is CAWSGRTSVKTQYF. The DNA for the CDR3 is TGTGCCTGGAGTGGACGGACTTCGGTAAAGACCCAGTACTTC.

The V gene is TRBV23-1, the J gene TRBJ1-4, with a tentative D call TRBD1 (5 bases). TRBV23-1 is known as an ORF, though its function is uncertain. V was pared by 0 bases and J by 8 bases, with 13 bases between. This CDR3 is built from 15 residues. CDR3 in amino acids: CASSQSSRAYEKLFF. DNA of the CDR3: TGCGCCAGCAGTCAATCGAGCAGGGCGTACGAAAAACTGTTTTTT.

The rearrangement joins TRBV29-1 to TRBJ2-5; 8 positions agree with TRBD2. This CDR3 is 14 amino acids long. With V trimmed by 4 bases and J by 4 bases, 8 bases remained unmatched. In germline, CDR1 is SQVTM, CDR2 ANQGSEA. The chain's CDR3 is CSVVKRGRGETQYF. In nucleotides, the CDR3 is TGCAGCGTTGTAAAGCGGGGGAGGGGAGAGACCCAGTACTTC.

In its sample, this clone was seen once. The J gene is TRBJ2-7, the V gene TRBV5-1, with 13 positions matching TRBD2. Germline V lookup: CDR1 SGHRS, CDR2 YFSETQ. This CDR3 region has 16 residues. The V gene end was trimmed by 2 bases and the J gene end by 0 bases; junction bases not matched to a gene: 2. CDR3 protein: CASSFGLAGDSYEQYF. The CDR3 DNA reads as TGCGCCAGCAGCTTCGGACTAGCGGGGGACTCCTACGAGCAGTACTTC.

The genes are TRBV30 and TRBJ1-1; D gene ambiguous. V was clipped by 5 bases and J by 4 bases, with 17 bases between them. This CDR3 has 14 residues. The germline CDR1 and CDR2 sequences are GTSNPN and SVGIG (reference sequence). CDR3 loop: CAWQEGFGSTEAFF. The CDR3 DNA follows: TGTGCCTGGCAAGAAGGGTTCGGGAGCACTGAAGCTTTCTTT. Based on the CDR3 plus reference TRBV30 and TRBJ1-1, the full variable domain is SQTIHQWPATLVQPVGSPLSLECTVEGTSNPNLYWYRQAAGRGLQLLFYSVGIGQISSEVPQNLSASRPQDRQFILSSKKLLLSDSGFYLCAWQEGFGSTEAFFGQGTRLTVV.

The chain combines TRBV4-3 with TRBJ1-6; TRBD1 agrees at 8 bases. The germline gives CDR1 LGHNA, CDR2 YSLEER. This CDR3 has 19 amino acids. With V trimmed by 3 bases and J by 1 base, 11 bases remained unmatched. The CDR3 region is CASSHPGTGRESYNSPLHF. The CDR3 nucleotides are TGCGCCAGCAGCCACCCAGGGACAGGCCGTGAATCCTATAATTCACCCCTCCACTTT.

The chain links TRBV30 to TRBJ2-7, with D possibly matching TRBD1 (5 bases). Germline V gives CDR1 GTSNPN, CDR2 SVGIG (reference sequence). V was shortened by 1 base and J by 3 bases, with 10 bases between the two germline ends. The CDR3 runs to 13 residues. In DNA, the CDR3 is TGTGCCTGGAGTGCGGGCAGGGTCTACGAGCAGTACTTC. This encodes CAWSAGRVYEQYF.

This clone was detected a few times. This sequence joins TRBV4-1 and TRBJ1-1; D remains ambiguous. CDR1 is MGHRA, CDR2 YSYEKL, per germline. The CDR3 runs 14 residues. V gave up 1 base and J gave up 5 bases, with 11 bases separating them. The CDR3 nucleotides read TGCGCCAGCAGCCAAGTCTATCGAGGAACTGAAGCTTTCTTT. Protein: CASSQVYRGTEAFF.

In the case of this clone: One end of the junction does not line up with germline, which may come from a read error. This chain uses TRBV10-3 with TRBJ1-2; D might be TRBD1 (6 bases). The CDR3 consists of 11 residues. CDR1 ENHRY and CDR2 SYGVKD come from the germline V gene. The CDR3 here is CAISVTGTHHF. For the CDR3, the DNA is TGTGCCATCAGTGTTACAGGGACCCACCACTTC.

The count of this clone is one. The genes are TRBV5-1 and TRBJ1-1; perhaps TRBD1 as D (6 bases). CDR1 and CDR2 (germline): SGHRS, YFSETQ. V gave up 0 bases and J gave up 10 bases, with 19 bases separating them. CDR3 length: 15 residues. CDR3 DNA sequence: TGCGCCAGCAGCTTGGATTTTTGGGGGGGCTTTCGAGCTTTCTTT. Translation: CASSLDFWGGFRAFF.

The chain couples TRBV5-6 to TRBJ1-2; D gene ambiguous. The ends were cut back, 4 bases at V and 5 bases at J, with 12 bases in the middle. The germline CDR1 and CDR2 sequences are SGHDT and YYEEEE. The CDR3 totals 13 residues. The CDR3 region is CASSRNQAYGYTF. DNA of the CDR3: TGTGCCAGCAGCAGAAATCAGGCTTATGGCTACACCTTC.